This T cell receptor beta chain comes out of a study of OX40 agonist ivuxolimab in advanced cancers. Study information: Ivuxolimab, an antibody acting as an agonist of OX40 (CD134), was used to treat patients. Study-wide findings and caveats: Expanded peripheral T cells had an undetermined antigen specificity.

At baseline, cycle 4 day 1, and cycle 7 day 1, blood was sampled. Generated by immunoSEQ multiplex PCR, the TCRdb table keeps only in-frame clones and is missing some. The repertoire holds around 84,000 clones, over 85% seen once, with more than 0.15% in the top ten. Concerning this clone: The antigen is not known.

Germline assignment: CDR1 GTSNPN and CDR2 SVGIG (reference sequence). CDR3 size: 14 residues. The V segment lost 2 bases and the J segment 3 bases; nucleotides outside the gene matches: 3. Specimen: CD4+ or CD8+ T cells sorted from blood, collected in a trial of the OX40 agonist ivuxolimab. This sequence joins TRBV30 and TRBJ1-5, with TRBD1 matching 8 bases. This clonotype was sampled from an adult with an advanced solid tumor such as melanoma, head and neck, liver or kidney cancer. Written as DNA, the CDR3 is TGTGCCTGGAGTCGGACAGGGAACAATCAGCCCCAGCATTTT. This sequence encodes CAWSRTGNNQPQHF.